This T cell receptor (beta chain) was recovered during a study of early T cells in non-severe SARS-CoV-2 infection. Whole-study context: Sequencing of bulk RNA from unsorted whole blood was done, without chain pairing. Study-wide points: Lookups in VDJdb leaned toward anti-spike CD8 responses and missed private and CD4 specificities.

Unique molecular identifiers were affixed to single, distinct cDNA molecules. One entry per CDR3 protein, called by TCRdb with MiXCR from the 5' RACE reads. The table lists about 80,000 distinct CDR3 sequences, approximately 5% of them singletons. This clonotype was seen only a few times. Its antigen is undetermined. V lost 5 bases, J lost 5 bases, and 6 bases stayed unmatched. The length of the CDR3 is 14 residues. CDR1 is SNHLY and CDR2 is FYNNEI in the germline V gene. This sequence was found in an adult who was a healthcare worker with PCR-confirmed SARS-CoV-2 infection or an uninfected control (not recorded which). The source was whole blood, collected at baseline. The chain is built from TRBV2 and TRBJ1-1, with 9 bases fitting TRBD1. This chain's CDR3 is CASSRDRAVTEAFF. CDR3 nucleotides: TGTGCCAGCAGTCGGGACAGGGCGGTGACTGAAGCTTTCTTT.